A single count supports the clone carrying this TCR beta chain. What it binds is unknown. Generated by immunoSEQ multiplex PCR, the TCRdb table keeps only in-frame clones and is missing some. In the table there are millions of clones, less than 95% of which are singletons. The record originates from a study of shared clonotypes between healthy human individuals. Study-level findings and limits: Incomplete sequencing of sorted subsets was indicated by rarefaction despite large depth.

CD8 cells regarded as naive lacked CD45RO, were positively chosen for CCR7, and omitted terminally differentiated effector memory CD45RA+ cells. Germline CDR1 reads MNHNS; CDR2 reads SASEGT. The CDR3 extends over 12 amino acids. Input material: naive CD8+ T cells sorted from blood. The sequence derives from a man aged 18 to 29 in good health. This chain joins TRBV6-1 and TRBJ2-6; D possibly corresponds to TRBD1 (5 bases). Written as DNA, the CDR3 is TGTGGGACCAGGGCTGGGGCCAACGTCCTGACTTTC. Its protein is CGTRAGANVLTF.